What follows are 21 T cell receptor beta chains derived from one specimen sequenced in a study of CD4+ T cells in melanoma. The repertoire was sequenced with immunoSEQ multiplex PCR; TCRdb's copy has only in-frame clones and lacks some. The profile shows 20,000 to 25,000 clones, approximately 80% of them singletons. Sequencing was carried out using cells from a culture (not recorded whether cultured in vitro). These receptors all stem from a human donor with melanoma.

V gene TRBV7-9 combines with J gene TRBJ1-1; the D is unclear. The CDR3 sequence is 13 residues long. CDR1 is SEHNR, CDR2 FQNEAQ, per germline (reference sequence). V was clipped by 4 bases and J by 10 bases, with 16 bases between them. CDR3 protein: CASSSHRDLRAFF. DNA of the CDR3: TGTGCCAGCAGCTCGCATAGGGATTTGAGAGCTTTCTTT.

The V gene is TRBV5-1, the J gene TRBJ2-1; D ambiguous. CDR1 and CDR2 from the germline V gene are SGHRS and YFSETQ. CDR3 length: 15 residues. Between the trimmed V and J ends, which lost 0 bases and 6 bases, there was a span of 13 bases. The CDR3 coding sequence is TGCGCCAGCAGCTTGGGCCTGACACGGTTCAATGAGCAGTTCTTC. As protein: CASSLGLTRFNEQFF.

The chain links TRBV11-2 to TRBJ1-2, with D unclear. This CDR3 region has 15 residues. Germline lookup yields CDR1 SGHAT and CDR2 FQNNGV. The V gene lost 0 bases and the J gene lost 4 bases, with 12 bases spanning the gap. CDR3 sequence (DNA): TGTGCCAGCAGCTTAGATGGGAGGGCAGCCTATGGCTACACCTTC. Its protein product is CASSLDGRAAYGYTF.

The J gene is TRBJ2-2, the V gene TRBV9; D possibly corresponds to TRBD1 (6 bases). The V gene's germline CDR1 is SGDLS and CDR2 YYNGEE. The CDR3 extends over 17 amino acids. V was cut by 1 base and J by 1 base, with 14 bases left in between. The CDR3: CASSVNKAGVNTGELFF. CDR3 bases: TGTGCCAGCAGCGTAAATAAGGCAGGGGTGAACACCGGGGAGCTGTTTTTT.

V is TRBV5-1 and J is TRBJ1-4; D is unclear. CDR1 SGHRS and CDR2 YFSETQ come from the germline V gene. V was shortened by 7 bases and J by 6 bases, with 19 bases between the two germline ends. The CDR3 loop spans 15 amino acids. The CDR3 nucleotides are TGCGCCAGCGCCGGAACCGGGTCGAGTTATGAAAAACTGTTTTTT. Translated, it gives CASAGTGSSYEKLFF.

The chain employs TRBV29-1 and TRBJ2-5; possible D gene TRBD1, 6 bases. V was pared by 7 bases and J by 4 bases, with 19 bases between. The CDR3 totals 14 residues. Germline V lookup: CDR1 SQVTM, CDR2 ANQGSEA. The CDR3 region has the DNA TGCAGCGGAAGGACAGCCGGATGGGGAGAGACCCAGTACTTC. Its protein product is CSGRTAGWGETQYF.

The rearrangement links TRBV25-1 to TRBJ2-2, with 7 bases fitting TRBD2. CDR1 is MGHDK and CDR2 is SYGVNS in the germline V gene. V lost 9 bases to trimming and J lost 2 bases; unmatched junction nucleotides: 9. This CDR3 has 15 residues. For the CDR3, the DNA is TGTGCCAGATGTGCGGCGGGGGTTAACACCGGGGAGCTGTTTTTT. Its translation is CARCAAGVNTGELFF. Filled out from reference TRBV25-1 and TRBJ2-2, the complete variable domain reads EADIYQTPRYLVIGTGKKITLECSQTMGHDKMYWYQQDPGMELHLIHYSYGVNSTEKGDLSSESTVSRIRTEHFPLTLESARPSHTSQYLCARCAAGVNTGELFFGEGSRLTVL.

The gene calls are TRBV7-8 and TRBJ2-5, with D possibly TRBD2 on 7 matching bases. Trimming took off 0 bases at V and 5 bases at J, with 19 bases between the two ends. The germline gives CDR1 SGHVS, CDR2 FQNEAQ. The CDR3 has 17 residues. CDR3 sequence reads: CASSLATGGRSSETQYF. CDR3 nucleotides: TGTGCCAGCAGCTTAGCCACGGGGGGCCGATCGAGTGAGACCCAGTACTTC. Complete variable domain (other parts from reference TRBV7-8 and TRBJ2-5): GAGVSQSPRYKVAKRGQDVALRCDPISGHVSLFWYQQALGQGPEFLTYFQNEAQLDKSGLPSDRFFAERPEGSVSTLKIQRTQQEDSAVYLCASSLATGGRSSETQYFGPGTRLLVL.

V usage is TRBV28 and J usage is TRBJ1-6; TRBD1 might be the D (6 bases). V was pared by 2 bases and J by 0 bases, with 14 bases between. From germline, CDR1 is MDHEN and CDR2 SYDVKM. The length of the CDR3 is 18 residues. CDR3: CASSLPGQISSYNSPLHF. The CDR3 DNA sequence: TGTGCCAGCAGTTTACCTGGACAGATCAGCTCCTATAATTCACCCCTCCACTTT.

CDR3 DNA sequence: TGTGCCTGGACCCCCCAGGATAGGGATTCACCCCTCCACTTT. It specifies CAWTPQDRDSPLHF. V usage is TRBV30 and J usage is TRBJ1-6; unclear D gene. V gave up 4 bases and J gave up 8 bases, with 15 bases separating them. CDR3 length: 14 amino acids. CDR1 GTSNPN and CDR2 SVGIG come from the germline V gene (reference sequence). Full variable domain (remainder filled in from reference TRBV30 and TRBJ1-6): SQTIHQWPATLVQPVGSPLSLECTVEGTSNPNLYWYRQAAGRGLQLLFYSVGIGQISSEVPQNLSASRPQDRQFILSSKKLLLSDSGFYLCAWTPQDRDSPLHFGNGTRLTVT.

The chain employs TRBV6-6 and TRBJ1-5; D uncertain. The CDR3 consists of 13 residues. Germline V gives CDR1 MNHNY, CDR2 SVGAGI (reference sequence). Trimming removed 5 bases from V and 0 bases from J, with 5 bases in between. The CDR3 reads CASSDNSNQPQHF. The CDR3 DNA sequence: TGTGCCAGCAGTGACAATAGCAATCAGCCCCAGCATTTT.

The chain uses TRBV5-4 and TRBJ1-6; weak D call: TRBD1 (5 bases). The V and J ends lost 3 bases and 10 bases respectively, with 17 bases between them. The germline gives CDR1 SGHNT, CDR2 YYREEE (reference sequence). The CDR3 covers 15 residues. CDR3 in DNA: TGTGCCAGCAGCTACAAATGGGGGGAATACTCACCCCTCCACTTT. This encodes CASSYKWGEYSPLHF.

This chain joins TRBV6-5 and TRBJ1-5; D ambiguous. Germline V gene data show CDR1 as MNHEY and CDR2 as SVGAGI. The CDR3 covers 13 residues. Trimming stripped 2 bases from V and 7 bases from J, with 9 bases between. The CDR3: CASSYREGQPQHF. Written as DNA, the CDR3 is TGTGCCAGCAGTTACAGGGAGGGACAGCCCCAGCATTTT.

CDR3 sequence (DNA): TGTGCTAGTGGTTTGGCCGTACAGGACTCAAACACTGAAGCTTTCTTT. Its translation: CASGLAVQDSNTEAFF. The chain is built from TRBV12-5 and TRBJ1-1; a possible D gene is TRBD1 (5 bases). The V end lost 1 base, the J end lost 2 bases, and 14 bases lay between the germline ends. From germline, CDR1 is LGHNT and CDR2 FRNRAP. The CDR3 length is 16 residues.

The V call is TRBV6-1, the J call TRBJ2-5, with D unclear. The V gene's germline CDR1 is MNHNS and CDR2 SASEGT. V was shortened by 8 bases and J by 4 bases, with 14 bases between the two germline ends. This CDR3 comprises 13 residues. The DNA of the CDR3 is TGTGCCAGCTCTTCGGCACCCGGAGAGACCCAGTACTTC. As protein: CASSSAPGETQYF.

This clone was seen a few times. The rearrangement links TRBV19 to TRBJ2-7, with TRBD1 matching over 8 bases. V trimming: 4 bases; J trimming: 5 bases; junction bases outside the gene matches: 10. The CDR3 spans 15 residues. CDR1 is LNHDA and CDR2 is SQIVND in the germline V gene (reference sequence). The CDR3, as DNA: TGTGCCAGTAGTACTATCGACAGGGGATTTGACGAGCAGTACTTC. As protein: CASSTIDRGFDEQYF. The complete variable domain, with remaining parts taken from reference TRBV19 and TRBJ2-7, reads DGGITQSPKYLFRKEGQNVTLSCEQNLNHDAMYWYRQDPGQGLRLIYYSQIVNDFQKGDIAEGYSVSREKKESFPLTVTSAQKNPTAFYLCASSTIDRGFDEQYFGPGTRLTVT.

CDR3 nucleotides: TGTGCCAGCTCAAAAAGCTCACAGGCCTATGGCTACACCTTC. This gives the protein CASSKSSQAYGYTF. This chain links TRBV18 with TRBJ1-2; D possibly corresponds to TRBD1 (5 bases). This CDR3 has 14 residues. V was cut by 5 bases and J by 4 bases, with 14 bases left in between. Per the germline V gene, CDR1 is KGHSH and CDR2 is LQKENI.

This chain joins TRBV2 and TRBJ2-1, with D possibly TRBD1 on 5 matching bases. V was clipped by 6 bases and J by 0 bases, with 9 bases between them. The CDR3 is made up of 14 amino acids. Germline V gene lookup returns CDR1 SNHLY and CDR2 FYNNEI. The CDR3 bases are TGTGCCAGCAGAGGGGAAGGCTCCTACAATGAGCAGTTCTTC. It translates to CASRGEGSYNEQFF.

The chain is built from TRBV5-4 and TRBJ2-3, with no clear D. V lost 2 bases to trimming and J lost 4 bases, with 5 bases between them. Germline loops: CDR1 SGHNT, CDR2 YYREEE (reference sequence). The CDR3 totals 12 residues. CDR3 in amino acids: CASSFHPDTQYF. CDR3 nucleotide sequence: TGTGCCAGCAGCTTCCACCCAGATACGCAGTATTTT. Using reference TRBV5-4 and TRBJ2-3 for the parts outside the CDR3, the full variable domain is ETGVTQSPTHLIKTRGQQVTLRCSSQSGHNTVSWYQQALGQGPQFIFQYYREEENGRGNFPPRFSGLQFPNYSSELNVNALELDDSALYLCASSFHPDTQYFGPGTRLTVL.

The rearrangement joins TRBV5-5 to TRBJ1-1; unclear D gene. Looked up from germline, CDR1 is SGHKS and CDR2 is YYEKEE (reference sequence). V gave up 0 bases and J gave up 5 bases, with 11 bases separating them. This CDR3 region has 14 residues. The CDR3 loop is CASSLAEAGTEAFF. CDR3 in DNA: TGTGCCAGCAGCTTGGCAGAGGCGGGGACTGAAGCTTTCTTT.

The chain joins TRBV11-3 to TRBJ1-1; D ambiguous. Germline CDR1 SGHNT, CDR2 YENEEA. The V end lost 4 bases, the J end lost 10 bases, and 16 bases lay between the germline ends. The CDR3 spans 13 residues. The CDR3, as DNA: TGTGCCAGCAGCTCTAAGGCGGGCCTGCGAGCTTTCTTT. Translation: CASSSKAGLRAFF.